This T cell receptor beta chain stems from a study of blood T cell repertoires in COVID-19. About the research overall: There were acute and convalescent COVID-19 samples, and they came from the United States, Italy and Spain. Nucleic acid was either cDNA or gDNA, and it came from T cells, B-cell-depleted T cells, or PBMCs.

The germline CDR1 and CDR2 sequences are LNHDA and SQIVND (reference sequence). The germline V and J ends were trimmed by 1 base and 0 bases, with 12 bases remaining between them. This CDR3 is built from 16 residues. Under the authors' procedure: Amplifying reference gene primers gave estimates of nucleated cell counts. The repertoire was sequenced with immunoSEQ multiplex PCR; TCRdb's copy has only in-frame clones and lacks some. The D gene and trimming were derived from the DNA, and the V and J assignments and clone size from that table. Of about 110,000 clones listed, roughly 80% are singletons. Sequenced material: peripheral blood. The V call is TRBV19, the J call TRBJ1-1, with D possibly TRBD1 on 5 matching bases. The clonotype originates from a woman in her sixties or seventies with acute or convalescent COVID-19. The CDR3 nucleotides read TGTGCCAGTAGTATAGGGAGGGGCTCTATGAACACTGAAGCTTTCTTT. Amino acids: CASSIGRGSMNTEAFF. The entire variable domain, with the rest obtained from reference TRBV19 and TRBJ1-1, is as follows: DGGITQSPKYLFRKEGQNVTLSCEQNLNHDAMYWYRQDPGQGLRLIYYSQIVNDFQKGDIAEGYSVSREKKESFPLTVTSAQKNPTAFYLCASSIGRGSMNTEAFFGQGTRLTVV.